A single sample is the source of the 31 T cell receptor beta chains below, sequenced in a study of early T cells in non-severe SARS-CoV-2 infection (dated by TCRdb to about 2021). Receptors were amplified or captured by 5' RACE. For sequencing, a NextSeq 500 was employed. The raw public reads went through TCRdb reprocessing: fastp at Q25, MiXCR clone calling, in-frame beta chains kept. Entries that share a CDR3 protein sequence are merged under the most common genes and DNA. The sample contains tens of thousands of distinct CDR3 sequences, about 4.9% of them found a single time. The ten biggest clones cover approximately 6% of the sample. Sequencing used whole blood, obtained at baseline. Receptors were obtained from an adult who was a healthcare worker with PCR-confirmed SARS-CoV-2 infection or an uninfected control (not recorded which).

This clonotype has a count of ten or more. The chain recombines TRBV7-9 with TRBJ1-1; D unresolved. Trimming removed 1 base from V and 1 base from J, with 10 bases in between. The CDR3 has 15 amino acids. CDR1 is SEHNR and CDR2 is FQNEAQ in the germline V gene (reference sequence). The CDR3 DNA reads as TGTGCCAGCAGCTTAGACCTGGCGACGAACACTGAAGCTTTCTTT. This translates into CASSLDLATNTEAFF.

Points on this clonotype: A much larger clone differs from this one at a single base, so this may be a read error. The chain has TRBV2 and TRBJ2-7; D is unclear. The CDR3 has 13 amino acids. Per the germline V gene, CDR1 is SNHLY and CDR2 is FYNNEI. Trimming removed 10 bases from V and 7 bases from J, with 20 bases in between. The CDR3 reads CANSKDSRGEQYF. DNA for the CDR3: TGTGCCAACAGCAAAGATAGCCGTGGGGAGCAGTACTTC. Using reference TRBV2 and TRBJ2-7 for the parts outside the CDR3, the full variable domain is EPEVTQTPSHQVTQMGQEVILRCVPISNHLYFYWYRQILGQKVEFLVSFYNNEISEKSEIFDDQFSVERPDGSNFTLKIRSTKLEDSAMYFCANSKDSRGEQYFGPGTRLTVT.

This clonotype has at least ten counts. The V gene is TRBV7-6, the J gene TRBJ2-3, with a tentative D call TRBD2 (5 bases). CDR1 SGHVS and CDR2 FNYEAQ come from the germline V gene. Between the trimmed V and J ends, which lost 2 bases and 2 bases, there was a span of 17 bases. This CDR3 spans 17 amino acids. Here the CDR3 DNA reads TGTGCCAGCAGCTTAACCCCGGCTAGGAGGAACACAGATACGCAGTATTTT. Its translation is CASSLTPARRNTDTQYF.

This chain uses TRBV20-1 with TRBJ2-3, with TRBD2 identical over 9 bases. This CDR3 spans 13 amino acids. J lost 4 bases, V lost 5 bases, and 4 bases had no gene match. The V gene's germline CDR1 is DFQATT and CDR2 SNEGSKA (reference sequence). In DNA form, the CDR3 reads TGCAGTGCTCCCGGGACTAGCTCAGATACGCAGTATTTT. This codes for CSAPGTSSDTQYF.

In this sample, this clonotype turned up a few times. The chain recombines TRBV29-1 with TRBJ2-7, with 12 bases that match TRBD2. Germline CDR1 is SQVTM and CDR2 is ANQGSEA. V was clipped by 5 bases and J by 2 bases; unmatched bases: 10. This CDR3 comprises 16 residues. The CDR3 loop reads CSVIMGASGRAYEQYF. The CDR3 DNA is TGCAGCGTTATTATGGGCGCTAGCGGGAGGGCCTACGAGCAGTACTTC.

This clonotype has a count of ten or more. The chain joins TRBV5-1 to TRBJ1-1, with D uncertain. This CDR3 has 11 amino acids. V dropped 7 bases and J dropped 5 bases, with 9 bases sitting between them. Per germline, CDR1 SGHRS and CDR2 YFSETQ. The CDR3 spells CASGEATEAFF. DNA for the CDR3: TGCGCCAGCGGGGAGGCGACTGAAGCTTTCTTT.

This clonotype was observed at least ten times. The chain has TRBV30 and TRBJ2-7; D not certain. Deletions cut 2 bases from V and 2 bases from J, with 7 bases between. Per the germline V gene, CDR1 is GTSNPN and CDR2 is SVGIG (reference sequence). This CDR3 is built from 12 residues. Written as DNA, the CDR3 is TGTGCCTGGAGTCCCCCCGCCTACGAGCAGTACTTC. Translation: CAWSPPAYEQYF.

This clonotype was detected only a few times. V is TRBV7-9 and J is TRBJ2-1; unclear D gene. CDR3 length: 13 amino acids. The V end was cut by 3 bases, the J end by 6 bases, with 9 bases between. Germline CDR1 is SEHNR and CDR2 is FQNEAQ (reference sequence). CDR3 nucleotide sequence: TGTGCCAGCAGCTTCGCCCTCAGCAATGAGCAGTTCTTC. Its protein is CASSFALSNEQFF.

In this sample, this clonotype turned up a few times. This sequence joins TRBV7-9 and TRBJ2-3; 7 nucleotides match TRBD1. CDR3 length: 15 amino acids. Per the germline V gene, CDR1 is SEHNR and CDR2 is FQNEAQ (reference sequence). With V trimmed by 3 bases and J by 2 bases, 5 bases remained unmatched. DNA for the CDR3: TGTGCCAGCAGCTTCGAGGGACAGCACACAGATACGCAGTATTTT. It codes for CASSFEGQHTDTQYF.

This clonotype was picked up many times. This sequence joins TRBV27 and TRBJ2-3; possibly TRBD1 or TRBD2 for D (5 bases each). Germline assignment: CDR1 MNHEY and CDR2 SMNVEV (reference sequence). The V end lost 8 bases, the J end lost 0 bases, and 33 bases lay between the germline ends. This CDR3 has 21 residues. The CDR3 region is CASSDPWGRNLQGSSTDTQYF. In DNA, the CDR3 is TGTGCCAGCTCAGACCCTTGGGGACGGAATCTACAAGGTTCTAGCACAGATACGCAGTATTTT.

This clonotype came up a few times. CDR3 sequence: CSVTSENEQFF. The CDR3 DNA sequence: TGCAGCGTCACGAGTGAAAATGAGCAGTTCTTC. The chain uses TRBV29-1 and TRBJ2-1; D gene ambiguous. CDR3 size: 11 residues. From germline, CDR1 is SQVTM and CDR2 ANQGSEA. The V gene lost 6 bases and the J gene lost 7 bases, with 10 bases spanning the gap.

This clonotype was seen repeatedly, ten times or more. The junction differs from germline at one of its ends, possibly a read error. This chain connects TRBV4-2 to TRBJ2-3; D call uncertain. From germline, CDR1 is LGHNA and CDR2 YNFKEQ. This CDR3 region has 13 residues. The DNA of the CDR3 is TGTGTCAGCAGCCAAACCCGTGTGGATACGCAGTATTTT. Translated, it gives CVSSQTRVDTQYF.

This clonotype was found a few times. V is TRBV28 and J is TRBJ2-7; TRBD1 or TRBD2 may be the D gene (5 bases each). The V end was cut by 3 bases, the J end by 4 bases, with 13 bases between. The CDR3 is made up of 14 amino acids. From germline, CDR1 is MDHEN and CDR2 SYDVKM. The CDR3 DNA reads as TGTGCCAGCAGTTTTAGGGGAGATCGGTACGAGCAGTACTTC. This sequence encodes CASSFRGDRYEQYF.

Here the CDR3 reads CASSLEGGSYNEQFF. The CDR3 DNA reads TGTGCCAGCAGCTTGGAGGGAGGGTCCTACAATGAGCAGTTCTTC. The genes are TRBV5-4 and TRBJ2-1; 7 positions agree with TRBD2. CDR1 and CDR2 from the germline V gene are SGHNT and YYREEE (reference sequence). Trimming at V came to 0 bases and at J to 1 base, leaving 1 base not matched to a gene. The CDR3 has 15 amino acids. Drawing the rest from reference TRBV5-4 and TRBJ2-1, the complete variable domain is ETGVTQSPTHLIKTRGQQVTLRCSSQSGHNTVSWYQQALGQGPQFIFQYYREEENGRGNFPPRFSGLQFPNYSSELNVNALELDDSALYLCASSLEGGSYNEQFFGPGTRLTVL.

This clonotype was picked up many times. This chain uses TRBV18 with TRBJ2-2; 8 nucleotides agree with TRBD1. The CDR3 runs 17 residues. Trimming removed 2 bases from V and 3 bases from J; junction bases left unmatched: 8. Germline CDR1 KGHSH, CDR2 LQKENI. As DNA, the CDR3 is TGTGCCAGCTCACCAGGGAGCAGGGGGCGCGACACCGGGGAGCTGTTTTTT. The encoded protein is CASSPGSRGRDTGELFF.

This clonotype showed up many times. The chain is built from TRBV28 and TRBJ2-3; 9 nucleotides line up with TRBD2. The CDR3 is 14 residues long. V shed 4 bases and J 6 bases; nucleotides not matched to a gene: 5. Germline CDR1 reads MDHEN; CDR2 reads SYDVKM. The CDR3 is CASSSPSGEDTQYF. The CDR3 region has the DNA TGTGCCAGCAGTTCCCCTAGCGGGGAGGATACGCAGTATTTT. Complete variable domain (other parts from reference TRBV28 and TRBJ2-3): DVKVTQSSRYLVKRTGEKVFLECVQDMDHENMFWYRQDPGLGLRLIYFSYDVKMKEKGDIPEGYSVSREKKERFSLILESASTNQTSMYLCASSSPSGEDTQYFGPGTRLTVL.

This clonotype was seen ten or more times. The chain has TRBV29-1 and TRBJ2-3, with D tentatively TRBD1 (6 bases). The CDR3 runs 12 residues. Trimming shortened V by 7 bases and J by 0 bases, and 8 bases separated the two germline ends. Germline CDR1 reads SQVTM; CDR2 reads ANQGSEA. Here the CDR3 reads CSGTDSTDTQYF. Written as DNA, the CDR3 is TGCAGCGGGACAGATAGCACAGATACGCAGTATTTT.

This clonotype was detected ten times or more. The chain carries TRBV28 and TRBJ1-1, with D unresolved. Trimming removed 8 bases from V and 0 bases from J, with 16 bases in between. This CDR3 comprises 15 residues. The germline V gene has CDR1 MDHEN and CDR2 SYDVKM. The CDR3 is CASSGGNGMNTEAFF. In nucleotides, the CDR3 is TGTGCCAGCTCTGGAGGGAACGGGATGAACACTGAAGCTTTCTTT.

Many counts were recorded for this clonotype. The gene calls are TRBV19 and TRBJ2-5; TRBD1 agrees at 9 bases. V was clipped by 3 bases and J by 5 bases; unmatched bases: 7. This CDR3 is built from 15 residues. Germline loops: CDR1 LNHDA, CDR2 SQIVND (reference sequence). CDR3 sequence (DNA): TGTGCCAGTAGTATGTCGACAGGGGGTGGTGAGACCCAGTACTTC. Protein: CASSMSTGGGETQYF.

This clonotype was detected ten times or more. The chain uses TRBV28 and TRBJ2-5, with D possibly being TRBD1 or TRBD2 (6 bases each). The CDR3 length is 14 residues. The V end was cut by 5 bases, the J end by 5 bases, with 15 bases between. Looked up from germline, CDR1 is MDHEN and CDR2 is SYDVKM. The CDR3 nucleotides are TGTGCCAGCAGTGAAGGGGGGCCTGGGGAGACCCAGTACTTC. Translation gives CASSEGGPGETQYF.

This clonotype was counted many times. The CDR3 does not close with the conserved phenylalanine or tryptophan, likely indicating a read error. Because the CDR3's place on the DNA is in doubt, the DNA is left out and the CDR3 is given as listed by TCRdb. The gene calls are TRBV20-1 and TRBJ1-3; the table's D call TRBD1 went unverified against the DNA. The CDR3 is 12 amino acids in total, end residues counted. Germline CDR1 DFQATT, CDR2 SNEGSKA (reference sequence). CDR3 in amino acids: CSARGGEGDVSL.

This clonotype was seen many times. The chain combines TRBV12-3 or TRBV12-4 with TRBJ2-2, with D maybe TRBD2 (6 bases). Trimming left V 2 bases short and J 5 bases short, with 6 bases between. The CDR3 has 13 amino acids. CDR3 loop: CASSLRGTGELFF. The CDR3 DNA reads TGTGCCAGCAGTTTACGGGGGACCGGGGAGCTGTTTTTT.

The V call is TRBV28, the J call TRBJ2-7; 7 bases map to TRBD1. Germline CDR1 reads MDHEN; CDR2 reads SYDVKM. This CDR3 spans 12 amino acids. Trimming at V came to 8 bases and at J to 3 bases, leaving 4 bases not matched to a gene. Here the CDR3 DNA reads TGTGCCAGCCACCGGGACAGCTACGAGCAGTACTTC. This encodes CASHRDSYEQYF.

This clonotype was observed a handful of times. V is TRBV10-3 and J is TRBJ2-5, with a tentative D call TRBD2 (6 bases). The CDR3 spans 17 residues. Trimming stripped 0 bases from V and 5 bases from J, with 19 bases between. From germline, CDR1 is ENHRY and CDR2 SYGVKD. CDR3 sequence reads: CAISESWVPGGDETQYF. DNA for the CDR3: TGTGCCATCAGTGAGTCATGGGTTCCCGGCGGGGATGAGACCCAGTACTTC.

In its sample, this clonotype was seen many times. This rearrangement joins TRBV6-5 to TRBJ1-6; perhaps TRBD1 as D (5 bases). The germline gives CDR1 MNHEY, CDR2 SVGAGI. The V gene lost 2 bases and the J gene lost 3 bases, with 8 bases spanning the gap. The CDR3 is 15 amino acids. In DNA form, the CDR3 reads TGTGCCAGCAGTTACCGGGACCACTATAATTCACCCCTCCACTTT. Translation: CASSYRDHYNSPLHF.

The rearrangement uses TRBV7-3 and TRBJ2-3; maybe TRBD1 (7 bases). This CDR3 has 14 residues. Trimming left V 5 bases short and J 4 bases short, with 13 bases between. The V gene's germline CDR1 is SGHTA and CDR2 FQGTGA. The chain's CDR3 is CASSQEGQSDTQYF. The CDR3 nucleotides are TGTGCCAGCAGCCAGGAGGGACAGTCAGATACGCAGTATTTT. The full variable domain, in which reference TRBV7-3 and TRBJ2-3 provide the parts outside the CDR3, is GAGVSQTPSNKVTEKGKYVELRCDPISGHTALYWYRQSLGQGPEFLIYFQGTGAADDSGLPNDRFFAVRPEGSVSTLKIQRTERGDSAVYLCASSQEGQSDTQYFGPGTRLTVL.

This clonotype was recorded at least ten times. DNA for the CDR3: TGCGCCAGCAGTGTGTGGAGGAACACTGAAGCTTTCTTT. Translating gives CASSVWRNTEAFF. J is TRBJ1-1 and V is TRBV10-1; D remains ambiguous. The CDR3 has 13 amino acids. The V and J ends lost 4 bases and 1 base respectively, with 7 bases between them. CDR1 and CDR2 from the germline V gene are WNHNN and SYGVQD (reference sequence).

This clonotype has at least ten counts. The CDR3 bases are TGTGCAAGTCGCCCTGACAGGGGTAATGAAAAACTGTTTTTT. Translating it yields CASRPDRGNEKLFF. The rearrangement links TRBV12-2 to TRBJ1-4; the listed D gene, TRBD1, was not tested against the DNA. TRBV12-2 is annotated as a pseudogene. The length of the CDR3 is 14 residues.

V is TRBV6-1 and J is TRBJ1-3; unclear D gene. The germline V gene encodes CDR1 MNHNS and CDR2 SASEGT. The CDR3 sequence is 17 residues long. The V and J ends lost 6 bases and 0 bases respectively, with 18 bases between them. The DNA of the CDR3 is TGTGCCAGCAGGGCTCCGGGTCCCACAAGCTCTGGAAACACCATATATTTT. Translating it yields CASRAPGPTSSGNTIYF.

This clonotype was picked up many times. The genes are TRBV6-5 and TRBJ2-2; D unclear. Per the germline V gene, CDR1 is MNHEY and CDR2 is SVGAGI. Trimming stripped 2 bases from V and 2 bases from J, with 3 bases between. There are 13 residues in the CDR3. The CDR3, as DNA: TGTGCCAGCAGTTACAAAAACACCGGGGAGCTGTTTTTT. The encoded protein is CASSYKNTGELFF.

This clonotype was picked up many times. This sequence joins TRBV20-1 and TRBJ2-7; 8 bases are a match to TRBD2. The CDR3 extends over 14 amino acids. The germline V gene has CDR1 DFQATT and CDR2 SNEGSKA (reference sequence). V lost 5 bases to trimming and J lost 5 bases; unmatched junction nucleotides: 11. The CDR3 sequence is CSAHSGLAGHEQYF. The CDR3 DNA is TGCAGTGCTCATTCCGGCCTAGCGGGCCACGAGCAGTACTTC.